The 15 T cell receptor beta chains below come from one sample, sequenced in a study of T cells after yellow fever vaccination. TCRdb re-called the 5' RACE reads with MiXCR, one entry per CDR3 protein. The sample yields tens of thousands of distinct CDR3 sequences, over 6.5% seen once. Sequencing used CD8+ T cells sorted from PBMCs, obtained approximately 47 days after the first yellow fever vaccination. The receptors here all came from a man between 18 and 29 years old who received the YFV17D yellow fever vaccine.

There are a few counts of this clonotype. The rearrangement joins TRBV13 to TRBJ2-7; the D gene is possibly TRBD2 (6 bases). Trimming left V 4 bases short and J 6 bases short, with 13 bases between. Germline V gene lookup returns CDR1 PRHDT and CDR2 FYEKMQ (reference sequence). The CDR3 has 13 amino acids. CDR3: CASSYQGGVEQYF. The DNA of the CDR3 is TGTGCCAGCAGCTACCAAGGCGGGGTCGAGCAGTACTTC.

This clonotype was counted at least ten times. J is TRBJ2-4 and V is TRBV12-3 or TRBV12-4; D not certain. Trimming removed 6 bases at V and 0 bases at J, with 9 bases between. This CDR3 spans 14 amino acids. In nucleotides, the CDR3 is TGTGCCAGCAGGTCCGTACTAGCCAAAAACATTCAGTACTTC. It translates to CASRSVLAKNIQYF.

This clonotype was counted a single time. The chain recombines TRBV15 with TRBJ2-7, with TRBD2 as a possible D gene (7 bases). CDR3 length: 16 amino acids. Germline V gene sequence: CDR1 LNHNV, CDR2 YYDKDF (reference sequence). The V and J ends lost 1 base and 4 bases respectively, with 17 bases between them. CDR3 in DNA: TGTGCCACCAGCAGAGCCCAACGGGGGGCTCATTACGAGCAGTACTTC. Protein sequence: CATSRAQRGAHYEQYF.

This clonotype was seen many times. This sequence joins TRBV4-1 and TRBJ2-7; no firm D call. Trimming stripped 0 bases from V and 0 bases from J, with 6 bases between. Germline CDR1 reads MGHRA; CDR2 reads YSYEKL. The CDR3 length is 14 residues. The CDR3 coding sequence is TGCGCCAGCAGCCAAGATTCCGGCTCCTACGAGCAGTACTTC. Its protein is CASSQDSGSYEQYF.

This clonotype came up a few times. The chain employs TRBV29-1 and TRBJ2-2; D ambiguous. CDR3 length equals 12 residues. The ends were cut back, 4 bases at V and 1 base at J, with 4 bases in the middle. Per the germline V gene, CDR1 is SQVTM and CDR2 is ANQGSEA. The CDR3, as DNA: TGCAGCGTTGTGGAGAACACCGGGGAGCTGTTTTTT. Protein sequence: CSVVENTGELFF.

This clonotype has ten or more counts. The chain links TRBV4-1 to TRBJ1-1, with D possibly matching TRBD1 (5 bases). Trimming cost V 3 bases and J 4 bases, with 9 bases left between them. This CDR3 is built from 13 residues. Germline V lookup: CDR1 MGHRA, CDR2 YSYEKL. The CDR3 DNA reads TGCGCCAGCAGCCAGGCAGGGCGCACTGAAGCTTTCTTT. Translation: CASSQAGRTEAFF.

This clonotype has at least ten counts. The chain recombines TRBV6-5 with TRBJ2-5; a weak D match, TRBD2 (6 bases). The V gene lost 0 bases and the J gene lost 3 bases, with 8 bases spanning the gap. Germline V CDR1 and CDR2: MNHEY, SVGAGI. This CDR3 region has 14 residues. In nucleotides, the CDR3 is TGTGCCAGCAGTTACTCGGAGGGTGAAGAGACCCAGTACTTC. This gives the protein CASSYSEGEETQYF.

This clonotype was recorded at least ten times. This chain connects TRBV6-2 or TRBV6-3 to TRBJ2-3; possibly TRBD1 or TRBD2 for D (5 bases each). The CDR3 consists of 18 residues. Germline V gene data show CDR1 as MNHEY and CDR2 as SVGEGT. Trimming shortened V by 0 bases and J by 0 bases, and 16 bases separated the two germline ends. CDR3 loop: CASSYSPGKAESTDTQYF. The DNA for the CDR3 is TGTGCCAGCAGTTACTCCCCAGGGAAAGCGGAAAGCACAGATACGCAGTATTTT.

A few counts support this clonotype. This rearrangement joins TRBV29-1 to TRBJ2-1; D may be TRBD1 (7 bases). The CDR3 spans 15 residues. CDR1 and CDR2 from the germline V gene are SQVTM and ANQGSEA. V was shortened by 6 bases and J by 1 base, with 16 bases between the two germline ends. The CDR3 DNA follows: TGCAGCGTATCCGGGGGACAGTCTTCCTACAATGAGCAGTTCTTC. It yields the protein CSVSGGQSSYNEQFF.

This clonotype occurred a few times. The chain is built from TRBV4-3 and TRBJ2-3; the match to TRBD2 covers 9 bases. V lost 0 bases, J lost 5 bases, and 6 bases stayed unmatched. The CDR3 has 16 amino acids. The germline CDR1 and CDR2 sequences are LGHNA and YSLEER. CDR3 DNA sequence: TGCGCCAGCAGCCAAGAATTGGCGGGGGGGTTAGATACGCAGTATTTT. This codes for CASSQELAGGLDTQYF.

In this sample, this clonotype turned up many times. The chain employs TRBV4-1 and TRBJ1-5; D call uncertain. V lost 6 bases, J lost 2 bases, and 14 bases lay in between. CDR1 is MGHRA, CDR2 YSYEKL, per germline. The CDR3 spans 15 residues. CDR3 amino acids: CASSSRFVGNQPQHF. The CDR3 DNA sequence: TGCGCCAGCAGTTCCCGATTCGTCGGCAATCAGCCCCAGCATTTT.

V and J are TRBV6-2 or TRBV6-3 and TRBJ1-5, with D hard to call. CDR1 is MNHEY and CDR2 is SVGEGT in the germline V gene. Trimming removed 2 bases from V and 3 bases from J, with 8 bases in between. The CDR3 is 14 amino acids. The DNA for the CDR3 is TGTGCCAGCAGTTACCGGGCGGACAATCAGCCCCAGCATTTT. Amino acids: CASSYRADNQPQHF.

This CDR3 is CASTPGSTDTQYF. As DNA, the CDR3 is TGTGCCAGCACCCCTGGGAGCACAGATACGCAGTATTTT. The chain employs TRBV7-2 and TRBJ2-3; no firm D call. The CDR3 length is 13 residues. Trimming cost V 7 bases and J 0 bases, with 8 bases left between them. CDR1 is SGHTA, CDR2 FQGNSA, per germline. The variable domain in full, with the rest retrieved from reference TRBV7-2 and TRBJ2-3, is GAGVSQSPSNKVTEKGKDVELRCDPISGHTALYWYRQSLGQGLEFLIYFQGNSAPDKSGLPSDRFSAERTGGSVSTLTIQRTQQEDSAVYLCASTPGSTDTQYFGPGTRLTVL.

The chain carries TRBV12-3 or TRBV12-4 and TRBJ2-7; 7 bases fit TRBD1. The CDR3 is 11 residues long. Trimming removed 10 bases from V and 6 bases from J; junction bases left unmatched: 6. The chain's CDR3 is CATQDRVEQYF. CDR3 nucleotide sequence: TGTGCCACCCAAGACAGGGTCGAGCAGTACTTC.

This clonotype has a count of ten or more. The chain has TRBV21-1 and TRBJ1-2. TRBV21-1 is listed as a pseudogene. CDR3 length equals 16 residues. The CDR3 protein is CASSTRIRTANYGYTF. Written as DNA, the CDR3 is TGTGCCAGCAGCACAAGGATCAGGACGGCTAACTATGGCTACACCTTC.